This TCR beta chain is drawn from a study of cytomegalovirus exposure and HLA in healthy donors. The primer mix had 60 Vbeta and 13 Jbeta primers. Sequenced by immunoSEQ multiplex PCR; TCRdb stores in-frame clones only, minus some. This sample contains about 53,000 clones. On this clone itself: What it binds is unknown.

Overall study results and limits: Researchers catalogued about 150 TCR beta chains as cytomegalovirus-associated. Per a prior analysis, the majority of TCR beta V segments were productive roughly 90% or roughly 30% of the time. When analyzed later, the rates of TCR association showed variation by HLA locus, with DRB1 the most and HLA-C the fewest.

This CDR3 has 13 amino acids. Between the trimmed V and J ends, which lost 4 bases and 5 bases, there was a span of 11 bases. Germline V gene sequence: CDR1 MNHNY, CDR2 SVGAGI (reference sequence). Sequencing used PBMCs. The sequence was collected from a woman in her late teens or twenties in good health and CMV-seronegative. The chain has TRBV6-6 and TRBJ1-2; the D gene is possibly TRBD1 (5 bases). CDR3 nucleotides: TGTGCCAGCAGTTCCAGGGTACTTTATGGCTACACCTTC. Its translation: CASSSRVLYGYTF.